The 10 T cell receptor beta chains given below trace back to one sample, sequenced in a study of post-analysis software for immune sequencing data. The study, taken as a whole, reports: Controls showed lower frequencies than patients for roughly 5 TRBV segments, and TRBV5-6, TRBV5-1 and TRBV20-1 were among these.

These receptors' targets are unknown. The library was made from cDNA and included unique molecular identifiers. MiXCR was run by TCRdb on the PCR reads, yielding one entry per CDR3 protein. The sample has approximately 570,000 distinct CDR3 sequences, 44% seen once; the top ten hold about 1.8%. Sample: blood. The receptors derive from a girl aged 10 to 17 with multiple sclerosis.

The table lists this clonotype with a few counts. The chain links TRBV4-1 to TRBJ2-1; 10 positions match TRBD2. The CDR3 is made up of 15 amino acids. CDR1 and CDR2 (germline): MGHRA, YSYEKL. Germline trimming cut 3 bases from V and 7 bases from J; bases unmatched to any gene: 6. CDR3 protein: CASSHLAGGRNEQFF. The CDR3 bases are TGCGCCAGCAGCCACTTAGCGGGGGGCAGGAATGAGCAGTTCTTC.

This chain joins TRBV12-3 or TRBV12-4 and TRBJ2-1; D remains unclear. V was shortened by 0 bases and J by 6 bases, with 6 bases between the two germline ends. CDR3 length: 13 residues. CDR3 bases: TGTGCCAGCAGTTTAGCCTCTCGCAATGAGCAGTTCTTC. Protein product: CASSLASRNEQFF.

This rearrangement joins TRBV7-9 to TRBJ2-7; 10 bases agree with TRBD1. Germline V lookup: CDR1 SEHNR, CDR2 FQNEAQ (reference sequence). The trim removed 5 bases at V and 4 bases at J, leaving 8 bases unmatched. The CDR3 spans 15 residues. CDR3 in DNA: TGTGCCAGCAGCATGTTCGGACAGGGGGGGTACGAGCAGTACTTC. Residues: CASSMFGQGGYEQYF.

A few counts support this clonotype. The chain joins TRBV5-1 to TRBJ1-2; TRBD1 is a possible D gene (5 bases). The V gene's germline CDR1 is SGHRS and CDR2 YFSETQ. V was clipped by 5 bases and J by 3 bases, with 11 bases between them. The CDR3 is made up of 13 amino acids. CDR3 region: CASSPDSYYGYTF. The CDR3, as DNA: TGCGCCAGCAGTCCTGACAGTTACTATGGCTACACCTTC.

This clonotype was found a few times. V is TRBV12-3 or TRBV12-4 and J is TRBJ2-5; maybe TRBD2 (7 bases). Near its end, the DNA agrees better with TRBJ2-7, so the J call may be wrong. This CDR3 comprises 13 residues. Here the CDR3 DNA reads TGTGCCAGCAGTTCCTCGGGGGGCGGCGAGCAGTACTTC. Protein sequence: CASSSSGGGEQYF.

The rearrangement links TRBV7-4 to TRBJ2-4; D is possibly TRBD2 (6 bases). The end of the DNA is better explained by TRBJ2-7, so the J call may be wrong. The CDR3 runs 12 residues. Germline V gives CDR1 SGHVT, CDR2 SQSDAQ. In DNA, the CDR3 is TGTGCCCCAGGCGGGAACTCCTACGAGCAGTACTTC. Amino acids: CAPGGNSYEQYF.

In DNA, the CDR3 is TGTGCCAGCAGCCAAGAGATCCGTCTAGCGGGAGGCAACAATGAGCAGTTCTTC. The encoded protein is CASSQEIRLAGGNNEQFF. The chain uses TRBV3-1 and TRBJ2-1; 11 nucleotides agree with TRBD2. V dropped 0 bases and J dropped 5; count of bases not matched to a gene: 9. The CDR3 is made up of 18 amino acids. In germline, CDR1 is LGHDT, CDR2 YNNKEL (reference sequence).

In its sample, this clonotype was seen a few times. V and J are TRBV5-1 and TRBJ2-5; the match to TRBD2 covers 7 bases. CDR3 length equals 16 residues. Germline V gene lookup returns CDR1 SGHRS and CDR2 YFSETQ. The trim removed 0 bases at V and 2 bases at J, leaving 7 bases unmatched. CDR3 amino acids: CASSLDSSGYQETQYF. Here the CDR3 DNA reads TGCGCCAGCAGCTTGGATTCTAGCGGCTATCAAGAGACCCAGTACTTC.

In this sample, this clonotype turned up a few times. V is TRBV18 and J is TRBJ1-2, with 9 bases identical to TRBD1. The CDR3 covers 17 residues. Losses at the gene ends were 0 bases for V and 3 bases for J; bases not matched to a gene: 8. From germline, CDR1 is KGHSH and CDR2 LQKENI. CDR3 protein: CASSPPGWDRDDYGYTF. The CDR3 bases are TGTGCCAGCTCACCACCTGGTTGGGACAGGGACGACTATGGCTACACCTTC. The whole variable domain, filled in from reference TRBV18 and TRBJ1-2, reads NAGVMQNPRHLVRRRGQEARLRCSPMKGHSHVYWYRQLPEEGLKFMVYLQKENIIDESGMPKERFSAEFPKEGPSILRIQQVVRGDSAAYFCASSPPGWDRDDYGYTFGSGTRLTVV.

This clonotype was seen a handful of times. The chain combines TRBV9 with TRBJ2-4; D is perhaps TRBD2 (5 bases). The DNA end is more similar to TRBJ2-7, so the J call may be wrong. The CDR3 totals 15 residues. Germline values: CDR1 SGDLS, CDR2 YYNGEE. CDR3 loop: CASSGAAVSTYEQYF. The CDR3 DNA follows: TGTGCCAGCAGCGGGGCAGCGGTCAGCACCTACGAGCAGTACTTC.